Sequencing of this T cell receptor beta chain was carried out in a study of T cells expressing NK-cell markers. This CDR3 comprises 17 residues. Germline CDR1 reads DFQATT; CDR2 reads SNEGSKA (reference sequence). TCRdb re-analyzed the 5' RACE reads; it lists each CDR3 protein once, without DNA. The sample includes approximately 420,000 distinct CDR3 sequences. Sequenced sample: blood T cells: a sorted CD56 or NKG2C T cell subset, CD4+ or CD8+ T cells, or bulk PBMC T cells (not recorded which). The clonotype comes from a woman aged 50 to 60 in good health. The rearrangement links TRBV20-1 to TRBJ1-6; checking the TCRdb D call of TRBD1 is not possible without DNA. The CDR3 here is CSARDGGRGSYNSPLHF.